Below are 22 T cell receptor beta chains sequenced from a single sample in a study of T cell repertoires in cytomegalovirus infection. TCRdb re-analysed the reads in MiXCR, keeping a single row per CDR3 protein. The sample contains under 200,000 distinct CDR3 sequences, roughly 9.8% of which appear only once. The sequenced sample consisted of PBMCs. The receptor set was obtained from a human donor in good health (CMV status not recorded). Some clones in this sample may be carry-over from other donors' samples.

V usage is TRBV28 and J usage is TRBJ2-5; tentative D call: TRBD1 (6 bases). V was clipped by 6 bases and J by 2 bases, with 16 bases between them. The CDR3 extends over 15 amino acids. Germline V gives CDR1 MDHEN, CDR2 SYDVKM. CDR3 region: CASSPDRGGQETQYF. CDR3 DNA: TGTGCCAGCAGCCCGGACAGAGGGGGTCAAGAGACCCAGTACTTC.

This clonotype was counted at least ten times. The chain combines TRBV7-2 with TRBJ1-1; D possibly corresponds to TRBD1 (5 bases). The CDR3 has 14 residues. The germline V gene encodes CDR1 SGHTA and CDR2 FQGNSA. V was cut by 1 base and J by 10 bases, with 16 bases left in between. Written as DNA, the CDR3 is TGTGCCAGCAGCTTAGGTTTCGAGGGGCGGGGAGCTTTCTTT. Its protein product is CASSLGFEGRGAFF.

This clonotype was counted many times. V gene TRBV7-9 combines with J gene TRBJ1-1, with D uncertain. The CDR3 spans 11 residues. Per the germline V gene, CDR1 is SEHNR and CDR2 is FQNEAQ (reference sequence). Trimming removed 8 bases at V and 7 bases at J, with 11 bases between. The CDR3, as DNA: TGTGCCAGCGGCCGGGGAGGTGAAGCTTTCTTT. Translation: CASGRGGEAFF.

The J gene is TRBJ1-5, the V gene TRBV28; D may be TRBD1 (5 bases). V was shortened by 6 bases and J by 9 bases, with 18 bases between the two germline ends. Per the germline V gene, CDR1 is MDHEN and CDR2 is SYDVKM. The CDR3 is 14 residues long. The CDR3 bases are TGTGCCAGCAGGAGGGGCGAGGGCTTTAGGCCCCAGCATTTT. Its translation is CASRRGEGFRPQHF.

A few counts support this clonotype. The gene calls are TRBV5-4 and TRBJ2-2; TRBD1 aligns across 9 bases. J gave up 6 bases and V 4 bases, and 7 bases lay outside the gene matches. CDR1 is SGHNT, CDR2 YYREEE, per germline (reference sequence). The CDR3 sequence is 15 residues long. For the CDR3, the DNA is TGTGCCAGCAGCGGGGGACAGGGCGGGCCCGGGGAGCTGTTTTTT. Translating gives CASSGGQGGPGELFF.

This clonotype showed up just a few times. V is TRBV5-1 and J is TRBJ2-3; D is perhaps TRBD1 (7 bases). CDR1 SGHRS and CDR2 YFSETQ come from the germline V gene. This CDR3 has 16 amino acids. V was trimmed by 0 bases and J by 0 bases, leaving 11 bases between them. Here the CDR3 reads CASSLAQGGSTDTQYF. CDR3 nucleotides: TGCGCCAGCAGCTTGGCCCAGGGGGGAAGCACAGATACGCAGTATTTT.

This clonotype was seen many times. The chain is built from TRBV12-3 or TRBV12-4 and TRBJ1-2; D call uncertain. CDR3 size: 14 residues. Trimming stripped 7 bases from V and 0 bases from J, with 12 bases between. CDR3 nucleotides: TGTGCCAGCACTTACGACGGGGCTAACTATGGCTACACCTTC. This encodes CASTYDGANYGYTF.

In the case of this clonotype: This may stem from a read error, because a much larger clone lies one nucleotide away. The genes are TRBV7-9 and TRBJ2-5; D unclear. Germline V gives CDR1 SEHNR, CDR2 FQNEAQ (reference sequence). V gave up 6 bases and J gave up 2 bases, with 13 bases separating them. The CDR3 has 14 residues. The CDR3 DNA is TGTGCCAGCAGTAACCTACAGCTACAAGAGACCCAGTACTTC. Translating gives CASSNLQLQETQYF.

This clonotype came up many times. The chain joins TRBV7-2 to TRBJ2-5; 10 bases match TRBD1. The germline V gene encodes CDR1 SGHTA and CDR2 FQGNSA. With 6 bases clipped from V and 6 bases from J, the junction kept 7 bases outside the gene matches. The CDR3 consists of 14 residues. The CDR3 loop is CASRETGGRQTQYF. CDR3 DNA sequence: TGTGCCAGCAGGGAGACAGGGGGCAGGCAGACCCAGTACTTC. Full variable domain (remainder filled in from reference TRBV7-2 and TRBJ2-5): GAGVSQSPSNKVTEKGKDVELRCDPISGHTALYWYRQSLGQGLEFLIYFQGNSAPDKSGLPSDRFSAERTGGSVSTLTIQRTQQEDSAVYLCASRETGGRQTQYFGPGTRLLVL.

This clonotype was found many times. V usage is TRBV2 and J usage is TRBJ1-5; 8 bases fit TRBD1. This CDR3 is 15 amino acids long. V shed 8 bases and J 7 bases; nucleotides not matched to a gene: 13. Looked up from germline, CDR1 is SNHLY and CDR2 is FYNNEI. The CDR3 is CASAGQGGGRQPQHF. In DNA form, the CDR3 reads TGTGCCAGCGCTGGACAGGGCGGTGGACGGCAGCCCCAGCATTTT.

This clonotype showed up just a few times. The chain carries TRBV28 and TRBJ2-7; a possible D gene is TRBD1 (7 bases). The CDR3 sequence is 14 residues long. V gave up 7 bases and J gave up 6 bases, with 19 bases separating them. CDR1 MDHEN and CDR2 SYDVKM come from the germline V gene. In DNA, the CDR3 is TGTGCCAGCAACGAGGGGGGACAGCCAGGCGAGCAGTACTTC. Its protein product is CASNEGGQPGEQYF.

Points on this clonotype: A much larger clone sits a single nucleotide away, making a read error possible. The rearrangement uses TRBV11-2 and TRBJ2-7, with D perhaps being TRBD1 or TRBD2 (5 bases each). The CDR3 has 13 amino acids. V was cut by 3 bases and J by 9 bases, with 15 bases left in between. CDR1 is SGHAT and CDR2 is FQNNGV in the germline V gene. The CDR3 region is CASSLRGSVAQYF. The CDR3 DNA reads TGTGCCAGCAGCTTGAGGGGCTCGGTGGCGCAGTACTTC.

The chain couples TRBV30 to TRBJ2-7, with 8 nucleotides matching TRBD1. The CDR3 contains 15 residues. Looked up from germline, CDR1 is GTSNPN and CDR2 is SVGIG (reference sequence). The V and J ends lost 0 bases and 3 bases, in that order; junction bases with no gene match: 7. CDR3 loop: CAWSVGGQGSYEQYF. Here the CDR3 DNA reads TGTGCCTGGAGTGTTGGAGGACAGGGAAGCTACGAGCAGTACTTC.

This chain links TRBV11-3 with TRBJ2-1, with TRBD1 matching 12 bases. V shed 5 bases, J shed 7 bases, and the junction held 6 bases outside the gene matches. The germline V gene encodes CDR1 SGHNT and CDR2 YENEEA. The CDR3 is made up of 15 amino acids. CDR3 bases: TGTGCCAGCAGCCTGGGACAGGGGGCGGAAAATGAGCAGTTCTTC. It yields the protein CASSLGQGAENEQFF.

This clonotype has at least ten counts. The chain combines TRBV6-6 with TRBJ2-1, with 10 bases identical to TRBD1. The V gene end was trimmed by 2 bases and the J gene end by 6 bases; junction bases not matched to a gene: 7. CDR3 size: 16 residues. Germline CDR1 and CDR2: MNHNY and SVGAGI (reference sequence). CDR3 loop: CASSYNSGTGANEQFF. DNA of the CDR3: TGTGCCAGCAGTTACAATAGCGGGACAGGGGCCAATGAGCAGTTCTTC.

This clonotype has ten or more counts. V is TRBV7-2 and J is TRBJ1-5; perhaps TRBD1 as D (5 bases). With 5 bases removed from V and 7 bases from J, the gap between germline ends came to 12 bases. The CDR3 is 13 residues long. Germline V gene data show CDR1 as SGHTA and CDR2 as FQGNSA. The DNA of the CDR3 is TGTGCCAGCAGCCTGGAGGGACGACAGCCCCAGCATTTT. Its protein product is CASSLEGRQPQHF.

This clonotype was seen a handful of times. This sequence joins TRBV7-2 and TRBJ2-7; D is unresolved. Germline CDR1 reads SGHTA; CDR2 reads FQGNSA. The CDR3 is made up of 14 amino acids. Trimming removed 6 bases from V and 3 bases from J, with 15 bases in between. The CDR3 reads CASSSANIGYEQYF. In DNA form, the CDR3 reads TGTGCCAGCAGTTCAGCCAACATAGGCTACGAGCAGTACTTC.

In this sample, this clonotype turned up many times. The rearrangement links TRBV7-8 to TRBJ2-1; TRBD2 might be the D (5 bases). Germline-derived CDR1 and CDR2 are SGHVS and FQNEAQ. The CDR3 has 13 residues. Trimming cost V 1 base and J 8 bases, with 9 bases left between them. CDR3 amino acids: CASSLDARDEQFF. The DNA for the CDR3 is TGTGCCAGCAGCTTAGATGCGAGGGATGAGCAGTTCTTC.

The chain joins TRBV5-4 to TRBJ2-3; 10 nucleotides align to TRBD1. With V trimmed by 4 bases and J by 6 bases, 5 bases remained unmatched. This CDR3 region has 14 residues. The V gene's germline CDR1 is SGHNT and CDR2 YYREEE (reference sequence). The CDR3 spells CASSETGGADTQYF. The DNA of the CDR3 is TGTGCCAGCAGCGAGACAGGGGGCGCGGATACGCAGTATTTT.

This clonotype was seen many times. The chain carries TRBV28 and TRBJ1-1, with 9 positions matching TRBD1. The J segment lost 0 bases and the V segment lost 5 bases, leaving 7 bases of the junction unmatched. This CDR3 spans 16 amino acids. CDR1 and CDR2 from the germline V gene are MDHEN and SYDVKM. The CDR3 here is CASSSGTGRMNTEAFF. In DNA, the CDR3 is TGTGCCAGCAGTAGTGGGACAGGGAGGATGAACACTGAAGCTTTCTTT.

This clonotype was counted a few times. This chain joins TRBV29-1 and TRBJ1-3; unclear D gene. The V end lost 6 bases, the J end lost 0 bases, and 12 bases lay between the germline ends. The CDR3 is made up of 14 amino acids. Germline V gene lookup returns CDR1 SQVTM and CDR2 ANQGSEA. CDR3 bases: TGCAGCGTAGGAAGCAGTTCCTCTGGAAACACCATATATTTT. Its protein is CSVGSSSSGNTIYF.

This clonotype was detected only a few times. J is TRBJ2-1 and V is TRBV11-2; no firm D call. CDR3 length: 16 amino acids. CDR1 is SGHAT and CDR2 is FQNNGV in the germline V gene. V was pared by 0 bases and J by 7 bases, with 16 bases between. The CDR3 here is CASSLDNYSPWNEQFF. CDR3 coding DNA: TGTGCCAGCAGCTTAGATAACTATTCCCCTTGGAATGAGCAGTTCTTC.